The 18 T cell receptor beta chains reported below all come from one sample, sequenced in a study of read filtering for tumor transcriptome and immune sequencing. The library was built from roughly 400 ng RNA with molecular barcoded adaptors for alpha/delta and beta/gamma chains. Via MiXCR, TCRdb re-called the reads, giving one row per CDR3 protein. Of almost 40,000 distinct CDR3 sequences listed, 13% to 15% were seen once; the top ten hold about 17%. The specimen was a population of CD138-negative cells sorted from bone marrow. Source of these receptors: a donor at least 40 years old with multiple myeloma.

Ten or more counts support this clonotype. This chain uses TRBV7-9 with TRBJ1-5, with no clear D. V lost 4 bases and J lost 7, with 20 bases in between. This CDR3 is 16 amino acids long. The germline gives CDR1 SEHNR, CDR2 FQNEAQ (reference sequence). The chain's CDR3 is CASSSTSSEDGQPQHF. CDR3 in DNA: TGTGCCAGCAGCTCAACCTCTTCGGAGGATGGGCAGCCCCAGCATTTT.

This clonotype was detected only once. J is TRBJ2-1 and V is TRBV12-3 or TRBV12-4; 9 nucleotides align to TRBD2. With V trimmed by 4 bases and J by 15 bases, 13 bases remained unmatched. The CDR3 loop spans 14 amino acids. The CDR3 region has the DNA TGTGCCAGCAGTTGGGGCGGGAGGGCCGGAACGGCGTTCTTC. Encoded protein: CASSWGGRAGTAFF.

The table lists this clonotype with many counts. J is TRBJ2-3 and V is TRBV28, with TRBD1 matching 9 bases. The trim removed 6 bases at V and 3 bases at J, leaving 10 bases unmatched. Germline assignment: CDR1 MDHEN and CDR2 SYDVKM. The CDR3 runs to 16 residues. The CDR3 DNA reads as TGTGCCAGCAGCCTAACTGGGACAGGGTCGACAGATACGCAGTATTTT. Translation: CASSLTGTGSTDTQYF.

This clonotype has ten or more counts. This sequence joins TRBV7-9 and TRBJ1-5; D remains ambiguous. This CDR3 is 15 amino acids long. V was clipped by 5 bases and J by 0 bases, with 11 bases between them. Germline values: CDR1 SEHNR, CDR2 FQNEAQ (reference sequence). CDR3 nucleotide sequence: TGTGCCAGCAGCCCCGGGATGTTTAGCAATCAGCCCCAGCATTTT. Protein sequence: CASSPGMFSNQPQHF.

On this clonotype: A read error may explain this, as a much larger clone is one base away. The chain couples TRBV20-1 to TRBJ2-3; D may be TRBD1 (5 bases). Trimming removed 6 bases at V and 4 bases at J, with 11 bases between. CDR1 is DFQATT and CDR2 is SNEGSKA in the germline V gene (reference sequence). CDR3 length: 12 amino acids. The CDR3 DNA reads TGCAGTGCAAGGGGTACAGCAGATACGCAGTATTTT. Translated: CSARGTADTQYF.

The chain combines TRBV5-6 with TRBJ1-5, with 10 bases identical to TRBD1. Looked up from germline, CDR1 is SGHDT and CDR2 is YYEEEE. The trim removed 4 bases at V and 6 bases at J, leaving 7 bases unmatched. The CDR3 spans 15 residues. The CDR3 DNA reads TGTGCCAGCAGCAACCGGGACAGGGGAATTCAGCCCCAGCATTTT. It codes for CASSNRDRGIQPQHF.

This chain joins TRBV28 and TRBJ2-7, with D tentatively TRBD2 (5 bases). V was clipped by 5 bases and J by 8 bases, with 19 bases between them. The V gene's germline CDR1 is MDHEN and CDR2 SYDVKM. This CDR3 comprises 14 residues. The CDR3 coding sequence is TGTGCCAGCAGTCACGGCGGGCATTTATACCAGCAGTACTTC. This encodes CASSHGGHLYQQYF.

By proportion, this clonotype is medium-sized. This chain connects TRBV29-1 to TRBJ2-1, with 11 bases lining up with TRBD2. Germline V gene data show CDR1 as SQVTM and CDR2 as ANQGSEA. CDR3 length: 14 amino acids. Trimming took 3 bases from V and 9 from J; bases not matched to a gene: 7. Here the CDR3 DNA reads TGCAGCGTTGAGGTGGTAGCGGGGGGGGGTGAGCAGTTCTTC. Translation: CSVEVVAGGGEQFF.

This clonotype was seen a few times. The CDR3 region is CSAREGPGGSLSLSSYNEQFF. The CDR3 DNA sequence: TGCAGTGCTAGAGAGGGGCCAGGGGGCTCCCTTAGTTTAAGCTCCTACAATGAGCAGTTCTTC. The chain uses TRBV20-1 and TRBJ2-1, with TRBD1 matching 8 bases. V trimming: 0 bases; J trimming: 0 bases; junction bases outside the gene matches: 19. The CDR3 runs 21 residues. Germline CDR1 reads DFQATT; CDR2 reads SNEGSKA (reference sequence).

Many counts were recorded for this clonotype. This chain joins TRBV2 and TRBJ2-6; D may be TRBD2 (5 bases). The V gene's germline CDR1 is SNHLY and CDR2 FYNNEI. V shed 6 bases and J shed 6 bases, with 12 bases lying between them. This CDR3 has 14 residues. CDR3 residues: CASSRHREANVLTF. The CDR3 region has the DNA TGTGCCAGCAGCCGCCACCGGGAGGCCAACGTCCTGACTTTC. The full variable domain, in which reference TRBV2 and TRBJ2-6 provide the parts outside the CDR3, is EPEVTQTPSHQVTQMGQEVILRCVPISNHLYFYWYRQILGQKVEFLVSFYNNEISEKSEIFDDQFSVERPDGSNFTLKIRSTKLEDSAMYFCASSRHREANVLTFGAGSRLTVL.

Remarks on this clonotype: Being one base from a much bigger clone, this may be a read error. The V and J genes are TRBV7-9 and TRBJ2-3; D gene uncertain. The length of the CDR3 is 15 residues. Trimming removed 1 base from V and 7 bases from J, with 15 bases in between. Germline CDR1 reads SEHNR; CDR2 reads FQNEAQ (reference sequence). CDR3 DNA: TGTGCCAGCAGCTTAGTCGACAAAGGGCCCCATACGCAGTATTTT. Residues: CASSLVDKGPHTQYF.

At least ten counts were recorded for this clonotype. The CDR3 is CASSLQGFGNEQFF. DNA for the CDR3: TGTGCCAGCAGCCTACAGGGTTTTGGCAATGAGCAGTTCTTC. This chain links TRBV7-2 with TRBJ2-1; maybe TRBD1 (6 bases). Trimming removed 5 bases from V and 6 bases from J, with 14 bases in between. The CDR3 is made up of 14 amino acids. From germline, CDR1 is SGHTA and CDR2 FQGNSA.

Ten or more counts support this clonotype. The chain joins TRBV20-1 to TRBJ2-4; D is ambiguous. The CDR3 covers 11 residues. Germline V gives CDR1 DFQATT, CDR2 SNEGSKA (reference sequence). Trimming removed 1 base from V and 5 bases from J, with 3 bases in between. CDR3 region: CSARGQNIQYF. CDR3 coding DNA: TGCAGTGCTAGAGGGCAAAACATTCAGTACTTC.

This clonotype was found a few times. The V call is TRBV6-1, the J call TRBJ1-2, with TRBD1 identical over 7 bases. Trimming cost V 6 bases and J 2 bases; bases outside gene matches: 6. CDR1 is MNHNS and CDR2 is SASEGT in the germline V gene. The CDR3 runs to 14 residues. The CDR3 bases are TGTGCCAGCAGCAACAGGGGTATAAACTATGGCTACACCTTC. It codes for CASSNRGINYGYTF.

This clonotype was picked up a small number of times. V is TRBV4-1 and J is TRBJ2-3; tentatively, D is TRBD1 (5 bases). The ends were cut back, 4 bases at V and 0 bases at J, with 14 bases in the middle. The germline CDR1 and CDR2 sequences are MGHRA and YSYEKL. This CDR3 is 16 amino acids long. The CDR3 DNA is TGCGCCAGCAGCCTCATCGCGCAGGGAAGCACAGATACGCAGTATTTT. The encoded protein is CASSLIAQGSTDTQYF.

This rearrangement joins TRBV9 to TRBJ2-5, with 9 bases matching TRBD2. After removal of 4 bases from V and 3 bases from J, the junction contained 4 bases not matched to a gene. This CDR3 spans 14 amino acids. Germline loops: CDR1 SGDLS, CDR2 YYNGEE. The CDR3 protein is CASSMGLAKETQYF. The CDR3 DNA reads TGTGCCAGCAGCATGGGACTAGCCAAAGAGACCCAGTACTTC.

This clonotype was detected ten times or more. The chain has TRBV11-2 and TRBJ2-3; a possible D gene is TRBD1 (6 bases). V dropped 0 bases and J dropped 5 bases, with 15 bases sitting between them. Germline V CDR1 and CDR2: SGHAT, FQNNGV. This CDR3 has 16 residues. CDR3 region: CASSLDGRGREDTQYF. CDR3 sequence (DNA): TGTGCCAGCAGCTTAGATGGCAGGGGTAGAGAAGATACGCAGTATTTT.

The sample holds many counts of this clonotype. The chain recombines TRBV12-3 or TRBV12-4 with TRBJ2-3; D remains unclear. The CDR3 sequence is 13 residues long. V was trimmed by 3 bases and J by 2 bases, leaving 6 bases between them. CDR3 DNA sequence: TGTGCCAGCAGTTTTCCGCCCACAGATACGCAGTATTTT. Its translation is CASSFPPTDTQYF.